The source of this TCR beta chain is a study of response to subunit inactivated influenza vaccine. In this sample, this clonotype turned up a few times. This CDR3 is built from 15 residues. With 1 base clipped from V and 8 bases from J, the junction kept 6 bases outside the gene matches. MiXCR, applied by TCRdb to the RT-PCR reads, yields one record per CDR3 protein. The sample lists roughly 620,000 distinct CDR3 sequences; around 10% were seen once. The same sample was also used in a study of T cells expressing NK-cell markers. That source reports: TCR beta cDNA was made by 5'RACE template switching with UMIs.

The V call is TRBV12-3 or TRBV12-4, the J call TRBJ1-4, with 8 positions matching TRBD1. The clonotype comes from a man aged 45-65 years who received an inactivated influenza vaccine. This material consisted of PBMCs from blood, taken on the day of vaccination. The CDR3 here is CASSLGQGLGEKLFF. DNA of the CDR3: TGTGCCAGCAGTTTAGGACAGGGGCTGGGGGAAAAACTGTTTTTT.